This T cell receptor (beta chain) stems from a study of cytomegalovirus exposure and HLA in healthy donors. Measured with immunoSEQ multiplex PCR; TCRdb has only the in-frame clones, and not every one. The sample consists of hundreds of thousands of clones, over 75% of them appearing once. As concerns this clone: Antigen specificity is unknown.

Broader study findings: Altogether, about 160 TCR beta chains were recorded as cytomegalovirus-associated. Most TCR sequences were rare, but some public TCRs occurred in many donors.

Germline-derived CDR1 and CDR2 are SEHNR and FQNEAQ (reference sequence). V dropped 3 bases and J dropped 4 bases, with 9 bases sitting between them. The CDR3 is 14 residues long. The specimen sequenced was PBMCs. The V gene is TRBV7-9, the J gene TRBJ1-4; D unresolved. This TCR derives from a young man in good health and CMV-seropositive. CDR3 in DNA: TGTGCCAGCAGCTTTCGGCGGGATAATGAAAAACTGTTTTTT. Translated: CASSFRRDNEKLFF.